This T cell receptor (beta chain) was recorded in a study of cytomegalovirus exposure and HLA in healthy donors. Study-wide results and limits: Diagnosis of cytomegalovirus status made by the classifier reportedly showed high specificity and sensitivity. Among TCR beta chains, those listed as cytomegalovirus-associated numbered around 160.

About this clone: Its target is unknown.

V was shortened by 8 bases and J by 3 bases, with 11 bases between the two germline ends. The CDR3 spans 12 residues. Looked up from germline, CDR1 is SQVTM and CDR2 is ANQGSEA. Separate from the approximately 670-subject first cohort, the roughly 120-subject validation cohort was the one that the donors belonged to. Some clones are missing from TCRdb's copy, which holds only in-frame ones; the method was immunoSEQ multiplex PCR. The table lists 150,000 to 200,000 clones, 75% to 85% of them singletons. Sequenced material: PBMCs. This sequence originates from a woman aged 30 to 39 in good health and CMV-seropositive. V gene TRBV29-1 combines with J gene TRBJ2-1, with D perhaps TRBD1 (6 bases). Here the CDR3 reads CSPRTDYNEQFF. Written as DNA, the CDR3 is TGCAGCCCCCGGACAGACTACAATGAGCAGTTCTTC.